A selection of T cell receptor beta chains follows, all from one sample in a study of OX40 agonist ivuxolimab in advanced cancers. The repertoire was sequenced with immunoSEQ multiplex PCR; TCRdb's copy has only in-frame clones and lacks some. The sample comprises around 100,000 clones, approximately 90% of which are singletons, and about 0.49% rests with the top ten. Here the sequenced sample was CD4+ or CD8+ T cells sorted from blood, taken in a trial of the OX40 agonist ivuxolimab. Receptors were obtained from an adult with an advanced solid tumor such as melanoma, head and neck, liver or kidney cancer. CDR3s include the opening cysteine and the closing phenylalanine or tryptophan. The D gene is left open where the match is weak. Rows may omit the clone size; those that give it use once, few, many or a size class.

TRBV28,TRBJ2-2,-,-,CASSSPRGANTGELFF,TGTGCCAGCAGTTCCCCCCGGGGCGCGAACACCGGGGAGCTGTTTTTT
TRBV7-8,TRBJ1-1,-,-,CASSLTETGTEAFF,TGTGCCAGCAGCTTAACGGAGACGGGGACTGAAGCTTTCTTT
TRBV7-8,TRBJ2-5,-,-,CASSQAGAQETQYF,TGTGCCAGCAGCCAGGCAGGGGCCCAAGAGACCCAGTACTTC
TRBV30,TRBJ1-1,once,TRBD1,CAWSVLGQGQAFF,TGTGCCTGGAGTGTACTGGGACAGGGACAGGCTTTCTTT
TRBV4-3,TRBJ2-5,-,TRBD2,CASSQDIRGRGETQYF,TGCGCCAGCAGCCAAGATATCCGCGGGAGAGGAGAGACCCAGTACTTC
TRBV27,TRBJ2-6,-,-,CASSPPPGKGGANVLTF,TGTGCCAGCAGCCCCCCCCCGGGGAAAGGTGGGGCCAACGTCCTGACTTTC
TRBV7-2,TRBJ2-5,-,-,CASSLNRGRGQETQYF,TGTGCCAGCAGCTTAAACCGGGGCCGTGGTCAAGAGACCCAGTACTTC
TRBV28,TRBJ2-7,-,-,CASLGRRYTYEQYF,TGTGCCAGCTTGGGACGCCGGTACACCTACGAGCAGTACTTC
TRBV2,TRBJ2-7,-,TRBD1,CASSEIGGQGWAEQYF,TGTGCCAGCAGTGAAATAGGGGGACAGGGGTGGGCCGAGCAGTACTTC
TRBV7-3,TRBJ1-1,-,-,CASSSRSGTGAEAFF,TGTGCCAGCAGCTCCCGATCCGGAACGGGGGCTGAAGCTTTCTTT
TRBV7-2,TRBJ2-7,once,TRBD2,CASSLVAGNYEQYF,TGTGCCAGCAGCTTAGTAGCGGGGAACTACGAGCAGTACTTC
TRBV27,TRBJ2-1,-,TRBD2,CASSLWLAGGPAEQFF,TGTGCCAGCAGTTTATGGCTAGCGGGAGGGCCGGCTGAGCAGTTCTTC
TRBV10-3,TRBJ2-3,-,-,CAISEDHSPDTQYF,TGTGCCATCAGTGAGGACCACAGTCCAGATACGCAGTATTTT
TRBV7-9,TRBJ2-4,-,-,CASSPEMGFGAKNIQYF,TGTGCCAGCAGCCCAGAGATGGGGTTTGGGGCCAAAAACATTCAGTACTTC
TRBV5-6,TRBJ2-3,-,-,CASSLVGTDTQYF,TGTGCCAGCAGCTTGGTGGGCACAGATACGCAGTATTTT
TRBV6-1,TRBJ2-5,-,TRBD2,CASGRGGEETQYF,TGTGCCAGCGGGAGGGGAGGTGAAGAGACCCAGTACTTC
TRBV28,TRBJ2-7,few,-,CASSFQNYEQYF,TGTGCCAGCAGTTTCCAAAACTACGAGCAGTACTTC
TRBV5-1,TRBJ2-5,-,TRBD2,CASRPGGETQYF,TGCGCCAGCAGACCCGGGGGGGAGACCCAGTACTTC
TRBV6-5,TRBJ2-2,-,TRBD1,CASSGTGSTGELFF,TGTGCCAGCAGCGGGACAGGCAGCACCGGGGAGCTGTTTTTT
TRBV7-7,TRBJ2-2,-,TRBD1,CASSPDREELFF,TGTGCTAGCAGCCCGGACAGGGAGGAGCTGTTTTTT
TRBV2,TRBJ1-4,-,TRBD1,CASSIRGLDEKLFF,TGTGCCAGCAGTATCAGGGGGCTCGATGAAAAACTGTTTTTT
TRBV6-5,TRBJ2-1,-,TRBD2,CASSYSLREGHNEQFF,TGTGCCAGCAGTTACTCTTTGCGGGAGGGTCACAATGAGCAGTTCTTC
TRBV7-9,TRBJ1-2,-,-,CASSLAGGSEGYTF,TGTGCCAGCAGCTTAGCTGGCGGGTCGGAGGGCTACACCTTC
TRBV6-6,TRBJ2-7,-,-,CASSYTPSSTYEQYF,TGTGCCAGCAGTTACACCCCGTCATCTACCTACGAGCAGTACTTC
TRBV2,TRBJ1-5,-,-,CASSNSSPRVPQHF,TGTGCCAGCAGTAACAGCTCCCCAAGAGTGCCCCAGCATTTT
TRBV27,TRBJ2-7,-,-,CASSSDRKREQYF,TGTGCCAGCAGTTCGGACAGAAAGCGGGAGCAGTACTTC
TRBV9,TRBJ2-7,-,TRBD2,CASSVAASGYEQYF,TGTGCCAGCAGCGTAGCGGCTAGCGGGTACGAGCAGTACTTC
TRBV15,TRBJ1-6,-,-,CATSRVLSPLHF,TGTGCCACCAGCAGAGTTCTATCACCCCTCCACTTT
TRBV7-3,TRBJ2-5,-,TRBD2,CASSRQSGSLETQYF,TGTGCCAGCAGCCGTCAAAGCGGGAGTCTGGAGACCCAGTACTTC
TRBV2,TRBJ1-5,-,-,CASSEGVSTGNQPQHF,TGTGCCAGCAGTGAAGGGGTCTCCACGGGCAATCAGCCCCAGCATTTT
TRBV4-1,TRBJ2-7,-,-,CASSQAAHGSYEQYF,TGCGCCAGCAGCCAAGCGGCCCACGGCTCCTACGAGCAGTACTTC
TRBV9,TRBJ2-2,-,TRBD1,CASSFRDRVTGELFF,TGTGCCAGCAGCTTCCGGGACAGGGTTACCGGGGAGCTGTTTTTT
TRBV7-9,TRBJ2-1,-,-,CASSLGPGGGEQFF,TGTGCCAGCAGCTTAGGACCGGGTGGCGGTGAGCAGTTCTTC
TRBV5-1,TRBJ2-3,-,TRBD1,CASSRQGESLDVADTQYF,TGCGCCAGCAGTCGGCAGGGGGAATCTCTGGATGTCGCAGATACGCAGTATTTT
TRBV19,TRBJ1-2,-,-,CASRNLRSGIAGYTF,TGTGCCAGTAGGAATCTGAGATCAGGGATTGCTGGCTACACCTTC
TRBV5-4,TRBJ2-1,-,-,CASSPLPDYEQFF,TGTGCCAGCAGCCCTCTTCCCGACTATGAGCAGTTCTTC
TRBV14,TRBJ2-7,-,-,CASSQGWGTEQYF,TGTGCCAGCAGCCAAGGGTGGGGGACCGAGCAGTACTTC